What follows are 14 T cell receptor beta chains derived from one specimen sequenced in a study of OX40 agonist ivuxolimab in advanced cancers. This table comes from immunoSEQ multiplex PCR, and its TCRdb copy is limited to in-frame clones, with some not included. The table has about 98,000 clones, 90% to 95% seen once. Sequences were derived from CD4+ or CD8+ T cells sorted from blood, sampled in a trial of the OX40 agonist ivuxolimab. The source is an adult with an advanced solid tumor such as melanoma, head and neck, liver or kidney cancer.

The gene calls are TRBV28 and TRBJ1-5; D not certain. This CDR3 has 13 residues. V lost 2 bases and J lost 6, with 8 bases in between. Germline V CDR1 and CDR2: MDHEN, SYDVKM. The CDR3, as DNA: TGTGCCAGCAGTTTAAGTAGACCTCAGCCCCAGCATTTT. Encoded protein: CASSLSRPQPQHF.

This clone was seen just once. This chain uses TRBV29-1 with TRBJ2-1, with D unresolved. CDR1 is SQVTM and CDR2 is ANQGSEA in the germline V gene. This CDR3 region has 10 residues. V lost 6 bases to trimming and J lost 4 bases, with 4 bases between them. DNA of the CDR3: TGCAGCGTCCGTTACAATGAGCAGTTCTTC. Its translation: CSVRYNEQFF.

V gene TRBV2 combines with J gene TRBJ1-6; D is perhaps TRBD1 (6 bases). Germline CDR1 is SNHLY and CDR2 is FYNNEI. The CDR3 runs 15 residues. Trimming pared 9 bases from V and 0 bases from J, leaving 12 bases between. DNA for the CDR3: TGTGCCAGTGCAGGACAGAGCTCCTATAATTCACCCCTCCACTTT. It encodes CASAGQSSYNSPLHF.

Only one count was recorded for this clone. V usage is TRBV6-5 and J usage is TRBJ2-7; D call uncertain. The ends were cut back, 2 bases at V and 6 bases at J, with 11 bases in the middle. The CDR3 is made up of 13 amino acids. CDR1 is MNHEY and CDR2 is SVGAGI in the germline V gene. The DNA of the CDR3 is TGTGCCAGCAGTTACAGGTCACCGGGCGAGCAGTACGTC. Amino acids: CASSYRSPGEQYV.

The chain has TRBV7-9 and TRBJ1-5, with D unclear. Trimming removed 1 base from V and 0 bases from J, with 13 bases in between. From germline, CDR1 is SEHNR and CDR2 FQNEAQ (reference sequence). The CDR3 length is 17 residues. The CDR3 region has the DNA TGTGCCAGCAGCTTAGGGGTAGGCCAGTTTAGCAATCAGCCCCAGCATTTT. Protein: CASSLGVGQFSNQPQHF. Filled out from reference TRBV7-9 and TRBJ1-5, the complete variable domain reads DTGVSQNPRHKITKRGQNVTFRCDPISEHNRLYWYRQTLGQGPEFLTYFQNEAQLEKSRLLSDRFSAERPKGSFSTLEIQRTEQGDSAMYLCASSLGVGQFSNQPQHFGDGTRLSIL.

V is TRBV30 and J is TRBJ2-1; 10 nucleotides agree with TRBD2. V lost 7 bases and J lost 4; bases outside the gene matches: 7. Germline CDR1 and CDR2: GTSNPN and SVGIG (reference sequence). The CDR3 spans 14 residues. CDR3 in DNA: TGTGCCTCCGAAGCGGGAGGGCCGTACAATGAGCAGTTCTTC. It translates to CASEAGGPYNEQFF.

The chain is built from TRBV4-3 and TRBJ2-1, with a possible D match to TRBD2 (5 bases). The CDR3 is 15 residues long. Trimming took 0 bases from V and 7 from J, leaving 13 bases between them. The germline V gene encodes CDR1 LGHNA and CDR2 YSLEER. The DNA of the CDR3 is TGCGCCAGCAGCCAAGATGGACGGGGAACGAATGAGCAGTTCTTC. It yields the protein CASSQDGRGTNEQFF.

This sequence joins TRBV6-6 and TRBJ1-5, with D tentatively TRBD1 (5 bases). Germline CDR1 MNHNY, CDR2 SVGAGI (reference sequence). V lost 6 bases and J 5 bases, leaving 14 bases between the germline ends. The CDR3 is 14 amino acids. This CDR3 reads CASSDSHGDQPQHF. CDR3 nucleotide sequence: TGTGCCAGCAGCGACAGTCACGGGGATCAGCCCCAGCATTTT.

The V call is TRBV13, the J call TRBJ1-3; no reliable D call. Germline-derived CDR1 and CDR2 are PRHDT and FYEKMQ (reference sequence). The CDR3 extends over 11 amino acids. Deletions cut 1 base from V and 11 bases from J, with 6 bases between. CDR3: CASSLVGAIYF. The CDR3 DNA is TGTGCCAGCAGCTTAGTGGGTGCCATATATTTT. The whole variable domain, filled in from reference TRBV13 and TRBJ1-3, reads AAGVIQSPRHLIKEKRETATLKCYPIPRHDTVYWYQQGPGQDPQFLISFYEKMQSDKGSIPDRFSAQQFSDYHSELNMSSLELGDSALYFCASSLVGAIYFGEGSWLTVV.

The chain is built from TRBV2 and TRBJ2-3; D gene unclear. CDR1 and CDR2 (germline): SNHLY, FYNNEI. V dropped 2 bases and J dropped 8 bases, with 11 bases sitting between them. The CDR3 length is 13 residues. CDR3 bases: TGTGCCAGCAGTGAAATCGGCCTGATTACGCAGTATTTT. The encoded protein is CASSEIGLITQYF.

The chain uses TRBV6-6 and TRBJ1-1; D perhaps matches TRBD1 (5 bases). V gave up 6 bases and J gave up 1 base, with 9 bases separating them. CDR1 and CDR2 (germline): MNHNY, SVGAGI (reference sequence). This CDR3 contains 13 residues. CDR3 coding DNA: TGTGCCAGCAGGTACCAGGGGAACACTGAAGCTTTCTTT. Translating it yields CASRYQGNTEAFF.

The chain combines TRBV4-1 with TRBJ2-3; D may be TRBD2 (5 bases). The CDR3 runs 13 residues. Per the germline V gene, CDR1 is MGHRA and CDR2 is YSYEKL. V dropped 0 bases and J dropped 6 bases, with 7 bases sitting between them. CDR3 residues: CASSQDRGDTQYF. For the CDR3, the DNA is TGCGCCAGCAGCCAAGATCGAGGGGATACGCAGTATTTT.

The chain uses TRBV7-8 and TRBJ2-3; the D is unclear. The germline V gene encodes CDR1 SGHVS and CDR2 FQNEAQ. This CDR3 region has 15 residues. The V and J ends lost 5 bases and 0 bases respectively, with 12 bases between them. For the CDR3, the DNA is TGTGCCAGCAGCCAGTTTGGGGTTAGCACAGATACGCAGTATTTT. Residues: CASSQFGVSTDTQYF.

The rearrangement uses TRBV5-1 and TRBJ2-3; D may be TRBD2 (5 bases). V was clipped by 0 bases and J by 4 bases, with 9 bases between them. CDR3 length equals 14 residues. CDR1 and CDR2 (germline): SGHRS, YFSETQ. The CDR3 coding sequence is TGCGCCAGCAGCTTGGAGCGGTTTCCAGATACGCAGTATTTT. This gives the protein CASSLERFPDTQYF.